This TCR beta chain was profiled in a study of cytomegalovirus exposure and HLA in healthy donors. Some clones are missing from TCRdb's copy, which holds only in-frame ones; the method was immunoSEQ multiplex PCR. The sample includes a few hundred thousand clones, approximately 90% of them seen just once. Trimming took 3 bases from V and 4 from J, leaving 17 bases between them. CDR1 and CDR2 (germline): SGHNT, YYREEE (reference sequence). This CDR3 has 15 amino acids. This clone was counted between two and nine times. The sequence was obtained from a woman younger than 30 in good health and CMV-seronegative. The chain employs TRBV5-4 and TRBJ2-7; TRBD1 might be the D (6 bases). The sequenced sample was PBMCs. CDR3 region: CASSWAVGAGYEQYF. The CDR3 nucleotides are TGTGCCAGCAGCTGGGCGGTGGGGGCTGGGTACGAGCAGTACTTC. The entire variable domain, with the rest obtained from reference TRBV5-4 and TRBJ2-7, is as follows: ETGVTQSPTHLIKTRGQQVTLRCSSQSGHNTVSWYQQALGQGPQFIFQYYREEENGRGNFPPRFSGLQFPNYSSELNVNALELDDSALYLCASSWAVGAGYEQYFGPGTRLTVT.